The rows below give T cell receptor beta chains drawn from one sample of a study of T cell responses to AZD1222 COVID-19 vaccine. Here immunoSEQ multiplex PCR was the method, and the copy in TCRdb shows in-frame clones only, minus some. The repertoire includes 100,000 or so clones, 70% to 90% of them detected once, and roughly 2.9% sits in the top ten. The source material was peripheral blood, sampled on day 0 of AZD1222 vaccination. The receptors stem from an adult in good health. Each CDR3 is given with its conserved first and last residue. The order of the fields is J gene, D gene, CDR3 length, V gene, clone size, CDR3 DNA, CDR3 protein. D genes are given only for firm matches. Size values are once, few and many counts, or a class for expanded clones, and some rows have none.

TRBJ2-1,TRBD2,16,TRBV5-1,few,TGTGCCAGCAGCTTGGAGCGGGGTGTGATAGCTAATGAGCAGTTCTTC,CASSLERGVIANEQFF
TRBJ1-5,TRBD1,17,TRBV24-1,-,TGTGCCACCAGTGATCGACAGGGGGCTAATAGCAATCAGCCCCAGCATTTT,CATSDRQGANSNQPQHF
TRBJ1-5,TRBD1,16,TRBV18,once,TGTGCCAGCTCATCAGGGACAGGGGTTAGCAATCAGCCCCAGCATTTT,CASSSGTGVSNQPQHF
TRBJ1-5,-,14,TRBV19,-,TGTGCCAGTAGTATCCAGAATAGCAATCAGCCCCAGCATTTT,CASSIQNSNQPQHF
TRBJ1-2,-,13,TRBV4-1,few,TGCGCCAGCAGCCACTCGTCTAGAGACGGCTACACCTTC,CASSHSSRDGYTF
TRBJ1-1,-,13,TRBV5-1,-,TGCGCCAGCAGCTTGGTCTTGAACACTGAAGCTTTCTTT,CASSLVLNTEAFF
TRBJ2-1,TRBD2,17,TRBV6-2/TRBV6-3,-,TGTGCCAGCAGTTACTCGAGGGGGAGCGGGAGAAAGAATGAGCAGTTCTTC,CASSYSRGSGRKNEQFF
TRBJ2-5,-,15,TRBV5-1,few,TGCGCCAGCAGCAGGGGGCTGGGGGGCCGGGAGACCCAGTACTTC,CASSRGLGGRETQYF
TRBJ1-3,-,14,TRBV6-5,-,TGTGCCAGCACCCCAGGAGTGGGAGGAAACACCATATATTTT,CASTPGVGGNTIYF
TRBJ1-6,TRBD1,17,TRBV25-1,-,TGTGCCAGCAGTGAATTGAGTTCGGGACAGGGGTCCTCACCCCTCCACTTT,CASSELSSGQGSSPLHF
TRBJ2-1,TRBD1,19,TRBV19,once,TGTGCCAGTAGTATAGATGGGGACGGATCCGGACAGGGGTTCGATGAGCAGTTCTTC,CASSIDGDGSGQGFDEQFF
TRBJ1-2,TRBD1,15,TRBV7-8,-,TGTGCCAGCAGCTACCGCCGACAGGGTAGCTATGGCTACACCTTC,CASSYRRQGSYGYTF
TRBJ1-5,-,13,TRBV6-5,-,TGTGCCAGCTTCGCTGGTAAAGGGTGGCCCCAGCATTTT,CASFAGKGWPQHF
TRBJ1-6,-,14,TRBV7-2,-,TGTGCCAGCAGCTTAAGGCAGGACGGTTCACCCCTCCACTTT,CASSLRQDGSPLHF
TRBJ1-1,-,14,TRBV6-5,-,TGTGCCAGCAGTTCGGCAGGGAGGATCACTGAAGCTTTCTTT,CASSSAGRITEAFF
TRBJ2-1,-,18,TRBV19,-,TGTGCCAGTAGTATCCCAATCCTTAGCGGCCGTTCCTACAATGAGCAGTTCTTC,CASSIPILSGRSYNEQFF
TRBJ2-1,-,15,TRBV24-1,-,TGTGCCACCAGTGATCGGGACTCCCCCCACAATGAGCAGTTCTTC,CATSDRDSPHNEQFF
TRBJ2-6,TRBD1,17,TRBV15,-,TGTGCCACCAGCCTGGGACAGTTCCTCTCTGGGGCCAACGTCCTGACTTTC,CATSLGQFLSGANVLTF
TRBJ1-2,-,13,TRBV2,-,TGTGCCAGCAGCGGAACCACTAACTATGGCTACACCTTC,CASSGTTNYGYTF
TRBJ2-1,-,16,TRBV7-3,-,TGTGCCAGCAGCTCCCGGGCGGGACGCTCCTACAATGAGCAGTTCTTC,CASSSRAGRSYNEQFF
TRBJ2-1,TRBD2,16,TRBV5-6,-,TGTGCCAGCAGCCCCGGGGGACTAGCTTTTAGGAATGAGCAGTTCTTC,CASSPGGLAFRNEQFF
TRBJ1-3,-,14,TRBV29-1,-,TGCAGCGTTTCAGGGGACACCTCTGGAAACACCATATATTTT,CSVSGDTSGNTIYF